A selection of T cell receptor beta chains follows, all from one sample in a study of sequential checkpoint blockade in melanoma. Generated by immunoSEQ multiplex PCR, the TCRdb table keeps only in-frame clones and is missing some. The sample has some 10,000 clones, approximately 73% seen once. This specimen consisted of CD8+ T cells sorted from blood (inferred from file names), obtained from a patient given nivolumab and ipilimumab in sequence. The receptors were gathered from a human donor with melanoma. Each CDR3 is given with its conserved first and last residue. The D gene is left open where the match is weak. Size is omitted from some rows. Given values are once, few, many or a class for expanded clones.

V	size	J	D	length	DNA	CDR3
TRBV19	-	TRBJ1-5	TRBD1	20	TGTGCCAGTAGTCAAACTTCCGGGACAGGGGTTTTCGCGGGCAATCAGCCCCAGCATTTT	CASSQTSGTGVFAGNQPQHF
TRBV7-9	-	TRBJ2-2	TRBD2	17	TGTGCCAGCAGCCCGACCCGGGTCCAAGCGGGGTCCGGGGAGCTGTTTTTT	CASSPTRVQAGSGELFF
TRBV27	-	TRBJ1-1	-	16	TGTGCCAGCAGTCCCTTCGCCTGGGCGGGGGGCACTGAAGCTTTCTTT	CASSPFAWAGGTEAFF
TRBV19	-	TRBJ1-2	-	13	TGTGCCAGTAGTTTGGACAGTAACTATGGCTACACCTTC	CASSLDSNYGYTF
TRBV6-1	-	TRBJ1-5	TRBD1	14	TGTGCCAGCACCGGGACAGGGGGCTATCAGCCCCAGCATTTT	CASTGTGGYQPQHF
TRBV5-4	-	TRBJ1-4	-	14	TGTGCCAGCAGCTTGAGGGGAACTAATGAAAAACTGTTTTTT	CASSLRGTNEKLFF
TRBV9	-	TRBJ2-4	TRBD1	14	TGTGCCAGCAGCGTGGGGGACAGTCAAAACATTCAGTACTTC	CASSVGDSQNIQYF
TRBV27	few	TRBJ2-2	TRBD1	16	TGTGCCAGCATTATAGTGGGAGAGGGGGCCACCGGGGAGCTGTTTTTT	CASIIVGEGATGELFF
TRBV7-9	-	TRBJ1-2	-	14	TGTGCCAGCAGCTATAGGGCGGACTTCTATGGCTACACCTTC	CASSYRADFYGYTF
TRBV27	once	TRBJ1-1	-	16	TGTGCCGGCAGTTTATCCGGTCTCCGGAGGAACACTGAAGCTTTCTTT	CAGSLSGLRRNTEAFF
TRBV2	-	TRBJ2-2	-	14	TGTGCCAGCAGTGGACAGGTGAACACCGGGGAGCTGTTTTTT	CASSGQVNTGELFF
TRBV4-1	-	TRBJ2-1	TRBD2	15	TGCGCCAGCAGCCCCCCTAGCGGGGGCTACAATGAGCAGTTCTTC	CASSPPSGGYNEQFF
TRBV4-1	-	TRBJ1-1	-	13	TGCGCCAGCAGCCAGCACATGAACACTGAAGCTTTCTTT	CASSQHMNTEAFF
TRBV6-1	-	TRBJ1-1	TRBD1	15	TGTGCCAGCAGTTTCGCAGGGGGTCTGAACACTGAAGCTTTCTTT	CASSFAGGLNTEAFF
TRBV2	few	TRBJ1-5	-	15	TGTGCCAGCAGGACACAGGGTGGGGGCAATCAGCCCCAGCATTTT	CASRTQGGGNQPQHF
TRBV7-9	-	TRBJ2-2	TRBD2	16	TGTGCCAGCAGCTCCTCTAGCGGGAGGCCCACCGGGGAGCTGTTTTTT	CASSSSSGRPTGELFF
TRBV14	-	TRBJ1-2	TRBD1	17	TGTGCCAGCAGCACCGGGACAGGGACAGGTTGGCGCTATGGCTACACCTTC	CASSTGTGTGWRYGYTF
TRBV27	-	TRBJ1-1	-	14	TGTGCCAGCAGTTTAGGACACATGAACACTGAAGCTTTCTTT	CASSLGHMNTEAFF
TRBV5-4	-	TRBJ1-1	-	14	TGTGCCAGCAGCCCGAGGGGGGAGGGCACTGAAGCTTTCTTT	CASSPRGEGTEAFF
TRBV11-3	-	TRBJ2-1	TRBD2	19	TGTGCCAGCAGCTTAGCCTTAGGTACTCTAGCGGGAGTTGACAATGAGCAGTTCTTC	CASSLALGTLAGVDNEQFF
TRBV5-1	-	TRBJ2-5	-	15	TGCGCCAGCAGCTCCCACCCAGAGGGCGCAGGTGAGCAGTACTTC	CASSSHPEGAGEQYF
TRBV18	-	TRBJ1-1	TRBD1	15	TGTGCCAGCTCACTTTATGACAGGGTCCTGACTGAAGCTTTCTTT	CASSLYDRVLTEAFF
TRBV7-9	few	TRBJ1-2	-	14	TGTGCCAGCAGAGGTCAACGTGGCAGGAATGGCTACACCTTC	CASRGQRGRNGYTF
TRBV6-4	-	TRBJ1-1	TRBD1	14	TGTGCCAGCTCAACAGGGGAAGGTAACACTGAAGCTTTCTTT	CASSTGEGNTEAFF
TRBV27	-	TRBJ1-6	-	12	TGTGCCAGCAGTTTACCGGGTCGACCCCTCCACTTT	CASSLPGRPLHF
TRBV6-4	-	TRBJ2-1	TRBD2	16	TGTGCCAGCAGTGAAGTCGGACTAGCCTCACCCCGGGAGCAGTTCTTC	CASSEVGLASPREQFF
TRBV12-2	-	TRBJ1-1	-	21	TGTGCAAGTCGCTTAGGGGTAGGGACAGGGGGCACCAGCAGGGGGAACACTGAAGCTTTCTTT	CASRLGVGTGGTSRGNTEAFF
TRBV5-1	-	TRBJ1-1	-	17	TGCGCCAGCACCCCCGGGTGGGGGGGCGGAGGGGACACTGAAGCTTTCTTT	CASTPGWGGGGDTEAFF
TRBV7-9	-	TRBJ1-1	TRBD1	17	TGTGCCAGCAGCCAGACAGGGGGCGCGGGAAGGGAAACTGAAGCTTTCTTT	CASSQTGGAGRETEAFF
TRBV6-1	few	TRBJ2-3	-	15	TGTGCCAGCAGTGAAAGCGGTGGAGGCCCAGATACGCAGTATTTT	CASSESGGGPDTQYF
TRBV4-1	few	TRBJ2-7	TRBD2	15	TGCGCCAGCAGCGTGGGAGAGCGGGGGTCCTACGAGCAGTACTTC	CASSVGERGSYEQYF
TRBV7-6	-	TRBJ2-7	TRBD1	15	TGTGCCAGCAGCCCTAGGGGGCAGGAGTTCTACGAGCAGTACTTC	CASSPRGQEFYEQYF
TRBV9	-	TRBJ1-1	TRBD1	15	TGTGCCAGCAGCCCAACCTGGGACAGGGAAACTGAAGCTTTCTTT	CASSPTWDRETEAFF
TRBV7-2	-	TRBJ1-2	-	12	TGTGCCAGCAGCCCGAGAACGGATGGCTACACCTTC	CASSPRTDGYTF
TRBV6-1	once	TRBJ1-2	TRBD1	16	TGTGCCAGCAGTGAATGGGTCGGGACAGATAGGGATGGCTACACCTTC	CASSEWVGTDRDGYTF
TRBV7-8	-	TRBJ1-5	TRBD1	15	TGTGCCAGCAGCTTGGGACAGGGAAGAGCTCAGCCCCAGCATTTT	CASSLGQGRAQPQHF
TRBV16	few	TRBJ2-7	TRBD2	16	TGTGCCAGCAGCCAACAGGCGCCGGGGGGGTATTTCGAGCAGTACTTC	CASSQQAPGGYFEQYF
TRBV6-5	-	TRBJ2-1	-	16	TGTGCCAGCAGTTACTCCCTTGGACACCGTACGAATGAGCAGTTCTTC	CASSYSLGHRTNEQFF
TRBV29-1	-	TRBJ1-2	-	15	TGCAGCGTCTGGACAAGCCAAGCTTCTAACTATGGCTACACCTTC	CSVWTSQASNYGYTF
TRBV6-4	-	TRBJ1-2	-	16	TGTGCCAGCAGTGACTCTCCAGGGGAAAATTACTATGGCTACACCTTC	CASSDSPGENYYGYTF
TRBV19	-	TRBJ1-3	-	16	TGTGCCAGTAGTACCCCACTAAATCACTCTGGAAACACCATATATTTT	CASSTPLNHSGNTIYF
TRBV2	once	TRBJ2-5	TRBD2	13	TGTGCCAGCGTGGGACTAGCCGCAGAGACCCAGTACTTC	CASVGLAAETQYF